This T cell receptor (beta chain) was documented in a study of T-cell memory formation after mild COVID-19. In the study overall: TCR clusters showed largely donor specificity.

Germline assignment: CDR1 SGHTA and CDR2 FQGTGA. This CDR3 comprises 17 residues. Trimming removed 5 bases at V and 3 bases at J, with 21 bases between. Employing constant-segment primers, 5'RACE generated TCR alpha and TCR beta cDNA libraries bearing sample barcodes and UMIs. MiXCR, applied by TCRdb to the 5' RACE reads, yields one record per CDR3 protein. The sample consists of around 370,000 distinct CDR3 sequences, around a fifth of them appearing once. Notes on this clonotype: Its antigen remains unknown.

Study conclusions and caveats: Some responding clones appeared in pre-infection memory, suggesting cross-reactive memory joined. Those CD4+ clones that contracted were mainly in CM and EM (CD8+ ones in EMRA).

The chain uses TRBV7-3 and TRBJ2-3; TRBD2 is a possible D gene (6 bases). This TCR came from an adult woman who had mild COVID-19 (a few samples of this study predate the infection). Cell type and time point are not known. The sequencing sample was made of PBMCs or a T cell subset sorted from them (not recorded which). The CDR3 region is CASSRLGTPEYTDTQYF. The CDR3 nucleotides are TGTGCCAGCAGCCGGTTAGGGACTCCGGAGTATACAGATACGCAGTATTTT.